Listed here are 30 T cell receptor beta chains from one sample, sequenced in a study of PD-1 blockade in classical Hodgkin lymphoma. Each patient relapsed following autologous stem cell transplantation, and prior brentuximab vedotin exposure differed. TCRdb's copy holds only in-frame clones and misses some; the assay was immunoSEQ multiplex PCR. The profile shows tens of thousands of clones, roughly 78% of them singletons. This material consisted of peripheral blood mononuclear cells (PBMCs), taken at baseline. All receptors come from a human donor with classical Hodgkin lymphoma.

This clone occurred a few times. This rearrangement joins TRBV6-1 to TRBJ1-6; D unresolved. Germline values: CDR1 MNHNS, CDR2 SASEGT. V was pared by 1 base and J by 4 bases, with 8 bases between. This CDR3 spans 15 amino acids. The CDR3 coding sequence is TGTGCCAGCAGTGAAGGGCAGGCGTATAATTCACCCCTCCACTTT. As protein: CASSEGQAYNSPLHF.

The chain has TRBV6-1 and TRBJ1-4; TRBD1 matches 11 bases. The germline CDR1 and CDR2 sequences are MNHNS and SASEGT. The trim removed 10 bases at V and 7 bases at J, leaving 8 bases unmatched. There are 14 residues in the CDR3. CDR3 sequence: CAILRDRGSEKLFF. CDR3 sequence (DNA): TGTGCCATCCTACGGGACAGGGGGTCTGAAAAACTGTTTTTT.

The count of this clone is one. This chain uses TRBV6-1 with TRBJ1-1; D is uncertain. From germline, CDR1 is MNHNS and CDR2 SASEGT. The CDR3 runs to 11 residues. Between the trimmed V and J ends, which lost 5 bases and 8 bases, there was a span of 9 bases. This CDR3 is CASSYRSEAFF. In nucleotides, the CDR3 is TGTGCCAGCAGTTATCGCTCAGAAGCTTTCTTT.

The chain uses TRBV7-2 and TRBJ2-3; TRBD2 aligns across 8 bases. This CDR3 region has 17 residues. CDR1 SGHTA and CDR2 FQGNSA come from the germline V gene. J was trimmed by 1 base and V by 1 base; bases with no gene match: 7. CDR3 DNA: TGTGCCAGCAGCTTAGATCCGTGGCGGGGGGGCACAGATACGCAGTATTTT. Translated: CASSLDPWRGGTDTQYF.

CDR3 region: CASASQADWELFF. The CDR3 bases are TGTGCTAGTGCCTCACAAGCGGATTGGGAGCTGTTTTTT. The V call is TRBV12-5, the J call TRBJ2-2; a possible D gene is TRBD2 (5 bases). CDR1 and CDR2 (germline): LGHNT, FRNRAP. V lost 7 bases and J lost 9, with 15 bases in between. The CDR3 contains 13 residues.

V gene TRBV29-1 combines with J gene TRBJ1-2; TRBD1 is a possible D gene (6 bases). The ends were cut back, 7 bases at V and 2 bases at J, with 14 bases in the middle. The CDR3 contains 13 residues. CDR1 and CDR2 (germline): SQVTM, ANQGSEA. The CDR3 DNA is TGCAGCGGAGGGGAGGGGGACAACTATGGCTACACCTTC. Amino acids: CSGGEGDNYGYTF.

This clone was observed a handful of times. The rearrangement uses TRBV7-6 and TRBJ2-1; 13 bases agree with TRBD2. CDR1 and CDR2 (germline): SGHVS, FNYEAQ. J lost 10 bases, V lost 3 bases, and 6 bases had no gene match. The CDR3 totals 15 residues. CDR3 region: CASSFTGTSGTEQFF. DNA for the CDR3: TGTGCCAGCAGCTTTACCGGGACTAGCGGGACAGAGCAGTTCTTC. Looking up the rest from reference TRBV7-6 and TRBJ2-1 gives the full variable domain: GAGVSQSPRYKVTKRGQDVALRCDPISGHVSLYWYRQALGQGPEFLTYFNYEAQQDKSGLPNDRFSAERPEGSISTLTIQRTEQRDSAMYRCASSFTGTSGTEQFFGPGTRLTVL.

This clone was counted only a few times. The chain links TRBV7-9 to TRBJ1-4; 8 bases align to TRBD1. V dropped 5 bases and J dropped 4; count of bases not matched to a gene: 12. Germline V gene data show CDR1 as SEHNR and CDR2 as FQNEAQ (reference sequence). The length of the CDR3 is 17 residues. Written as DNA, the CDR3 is TGTGCCAGCAGCCCCTGGGGCCAGGGGGCCGGTAATGAAAAACTGTTTTTT. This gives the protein CASSPWGQGAGNEKLFF.

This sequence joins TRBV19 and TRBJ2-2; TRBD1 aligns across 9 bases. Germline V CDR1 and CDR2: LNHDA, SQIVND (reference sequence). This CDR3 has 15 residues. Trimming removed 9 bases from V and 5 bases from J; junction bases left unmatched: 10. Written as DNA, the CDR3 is TGTGCCAGAGACCCCGGACAGGGGATAACCGGGGAGCTGTTTTTT. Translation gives CARDPGQGITGELFF.

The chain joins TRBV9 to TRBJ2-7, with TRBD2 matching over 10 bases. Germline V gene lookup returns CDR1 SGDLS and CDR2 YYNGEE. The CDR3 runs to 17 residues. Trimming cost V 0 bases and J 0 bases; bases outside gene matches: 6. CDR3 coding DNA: TGTGCCAGCAGCGTAGGGCTAGCGGGGGTTCCCTCCTACGAGCAGTACTTC. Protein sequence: CASSVGLAGVPSYEQYF.

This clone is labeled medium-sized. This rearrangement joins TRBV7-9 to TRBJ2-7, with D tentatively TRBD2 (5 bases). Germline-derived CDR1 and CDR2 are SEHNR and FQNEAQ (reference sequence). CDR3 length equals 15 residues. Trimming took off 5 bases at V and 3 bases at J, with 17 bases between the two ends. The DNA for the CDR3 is TGTGCCAGCAGCCCGGGGATTGGGGAAGGCTACGAGCAGTACTTC. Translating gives CASSPGIGEGYEQYF.

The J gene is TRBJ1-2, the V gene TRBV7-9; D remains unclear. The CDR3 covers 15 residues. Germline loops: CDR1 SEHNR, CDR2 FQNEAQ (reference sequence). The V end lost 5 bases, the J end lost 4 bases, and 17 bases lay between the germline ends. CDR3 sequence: CASSLDWIATYGYTF. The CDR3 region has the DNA TGTGCCAGCAGCCTAGATTGGATCGCCACCTATGGCTACACCTTC.

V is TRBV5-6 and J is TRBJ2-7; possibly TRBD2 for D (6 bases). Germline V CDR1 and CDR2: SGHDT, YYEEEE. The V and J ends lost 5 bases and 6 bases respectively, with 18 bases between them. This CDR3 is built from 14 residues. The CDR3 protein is CASSRGGTLGEQYF. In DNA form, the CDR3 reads TGTGCCAGCAGTCGTGGCGGGACTCTAGGCGAGCAGTACTTC.

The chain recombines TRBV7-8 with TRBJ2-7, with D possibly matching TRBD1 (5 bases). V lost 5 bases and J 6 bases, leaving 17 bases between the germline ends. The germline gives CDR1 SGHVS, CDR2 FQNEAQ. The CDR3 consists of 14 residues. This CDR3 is CASSPRQDSFEQYF. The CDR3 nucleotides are TGTGCCAGCAGCCCTCGGCAAGACAGTTTCGAGCAGTACTTC.

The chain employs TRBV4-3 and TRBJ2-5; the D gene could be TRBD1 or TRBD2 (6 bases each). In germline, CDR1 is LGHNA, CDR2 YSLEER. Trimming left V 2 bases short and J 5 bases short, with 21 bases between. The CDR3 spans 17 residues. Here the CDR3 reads CASSQRIEWGAAETQYF. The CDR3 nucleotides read TGCGCCAGCAGCCAAAGGATAGAGTGGGGGGCCGCGGAGACCCAGTACTTC.

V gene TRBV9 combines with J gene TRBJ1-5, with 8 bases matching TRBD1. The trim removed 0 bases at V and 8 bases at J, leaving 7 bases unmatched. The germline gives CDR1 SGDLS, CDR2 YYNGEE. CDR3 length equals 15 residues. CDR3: CASSVVRTGFKPQHF. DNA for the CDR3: TGTGCCAGCAGCGTAGTTAGGACAGGGTTTAAGCCCCAGCATTTT. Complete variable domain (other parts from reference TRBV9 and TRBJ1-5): DSGVTQTPKHLITATGQRVTLRCSPRSGDLSVYWYQQSLDQGLQFLIQYYNGEERAKGNILERFSAQQFPDLHSELNLSSLELGDSALYFCASSVVRTGFKPQHFGDGTRLSIL.

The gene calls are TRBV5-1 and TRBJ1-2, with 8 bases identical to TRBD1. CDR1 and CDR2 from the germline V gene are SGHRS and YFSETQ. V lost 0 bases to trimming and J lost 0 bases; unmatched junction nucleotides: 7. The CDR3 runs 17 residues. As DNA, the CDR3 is TGCGCCAGCAGCTTGGCCGGGGTACAGGGGGCTAACTATGGCTACACCTTC. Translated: CASSLAGVQGANYGYTF.

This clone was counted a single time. CDR3 nucleotide sequence: TGTGCCAGCAAGCGATCGTTCACCTACAATGAGCAGTTCTTC. Translating gives CASKRSFTYNEQFF. The chain links TRBV2 to TRBJ2-1; D is undetermined. The CDR3 sequence is 14 residues long. V dropped 7 bases and J dropped 2 bases, with 12 bases sitting between them. Germline-derived CDR1 and CDR2 are SNHLY and FYNNEI.

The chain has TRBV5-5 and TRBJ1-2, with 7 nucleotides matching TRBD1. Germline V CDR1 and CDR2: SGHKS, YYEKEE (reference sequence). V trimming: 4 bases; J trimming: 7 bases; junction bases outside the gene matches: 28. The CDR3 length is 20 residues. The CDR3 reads CASSLRGQDRLVNRPFGYTF. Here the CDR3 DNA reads TGTGCCAGCAGCCTACGAGGACAGGACAGGCTGGTAAATAGGCCCTTTGGCTACACCTTC.

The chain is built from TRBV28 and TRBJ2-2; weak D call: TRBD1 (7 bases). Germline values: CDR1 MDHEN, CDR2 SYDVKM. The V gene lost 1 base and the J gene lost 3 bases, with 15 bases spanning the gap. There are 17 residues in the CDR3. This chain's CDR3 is CASSLYAQGGHTGELFF. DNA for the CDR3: TGTGCCAGCAGTTTATATGCCCAGGGGGGACACACCGGGGAGCTGTTTTTT.

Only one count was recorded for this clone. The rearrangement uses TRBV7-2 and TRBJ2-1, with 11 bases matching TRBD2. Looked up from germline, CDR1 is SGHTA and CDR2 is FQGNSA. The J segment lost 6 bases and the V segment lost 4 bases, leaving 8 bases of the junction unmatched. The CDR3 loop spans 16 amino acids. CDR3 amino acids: CASSSFGLAGSNEQFF. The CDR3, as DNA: TGTGCCAGCAGCTCGTTCGGACTAGCGGGTAGCAATGAGCAGTTCTTC.

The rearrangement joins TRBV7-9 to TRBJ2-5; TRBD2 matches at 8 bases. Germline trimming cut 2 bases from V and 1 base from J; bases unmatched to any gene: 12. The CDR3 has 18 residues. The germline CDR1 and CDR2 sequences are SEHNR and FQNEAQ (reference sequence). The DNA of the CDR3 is TGTGCCAGCAGCTTATCAATCCTTGGCGGGGGGCCCCAAGAGACCCAGTACTTC. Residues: CASSLSILGGGPQETQYF.

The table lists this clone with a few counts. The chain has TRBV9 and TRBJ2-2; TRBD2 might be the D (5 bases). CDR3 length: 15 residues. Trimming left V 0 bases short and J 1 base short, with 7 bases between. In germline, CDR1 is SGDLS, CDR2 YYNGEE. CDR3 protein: CASSVVAGNTGELFF. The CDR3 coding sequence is TGTGCCAGCAGCGTAGTTGCGGGGAACACCGGGGAGCTGTTTTTT.

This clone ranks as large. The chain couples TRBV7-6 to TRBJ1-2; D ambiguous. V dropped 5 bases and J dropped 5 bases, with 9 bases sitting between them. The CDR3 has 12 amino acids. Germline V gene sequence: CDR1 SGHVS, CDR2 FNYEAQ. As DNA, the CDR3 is TGTGCCAGCAGCCCAGACTATTATGGCTACACCTTC. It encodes CASSPDYYGYTF.

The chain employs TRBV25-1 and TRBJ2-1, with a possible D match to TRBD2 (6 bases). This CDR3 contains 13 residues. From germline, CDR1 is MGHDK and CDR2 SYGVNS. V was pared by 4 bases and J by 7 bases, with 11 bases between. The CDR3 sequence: CASSVGGVNEQFF. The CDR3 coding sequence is TGTGCCAGCAGTGTGGGGGGTGTAAATGAGCAGTTCTTC.

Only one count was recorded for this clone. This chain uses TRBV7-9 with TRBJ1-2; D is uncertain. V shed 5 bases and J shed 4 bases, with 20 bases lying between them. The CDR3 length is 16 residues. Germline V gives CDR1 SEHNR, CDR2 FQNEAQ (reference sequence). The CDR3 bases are TGTGCCAGCAGCCAAAGAGCCGGGATTAGTAGCTATGGCTACACCTTC. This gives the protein CASSQRAGISSYGYTF.

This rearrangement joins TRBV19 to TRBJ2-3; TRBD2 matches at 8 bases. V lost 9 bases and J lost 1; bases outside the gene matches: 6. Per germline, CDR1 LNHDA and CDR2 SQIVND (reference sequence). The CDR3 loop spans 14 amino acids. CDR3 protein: CASAGGAGTDTQYF. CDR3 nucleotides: TGTGCCAGCGCCGGGGGGGCCGGCACAGATACGCAGTATTTT.

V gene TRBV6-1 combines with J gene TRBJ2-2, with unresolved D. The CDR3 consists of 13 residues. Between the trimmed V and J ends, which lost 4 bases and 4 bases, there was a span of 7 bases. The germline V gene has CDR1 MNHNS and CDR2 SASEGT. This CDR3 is CASSARFTGELFF. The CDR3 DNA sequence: TGTGCCAGCAGTGCAAGGTTCACCGGGGAGCTGTTTTTT.

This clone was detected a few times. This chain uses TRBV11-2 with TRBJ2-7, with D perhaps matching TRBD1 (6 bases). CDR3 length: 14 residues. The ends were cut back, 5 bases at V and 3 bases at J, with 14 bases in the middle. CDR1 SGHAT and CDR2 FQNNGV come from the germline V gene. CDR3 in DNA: TGTGCCAGCAGCCCCCCGGACAGACACTACGAGCAGTACTTC. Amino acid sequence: CASSPPDRHYEQYF.

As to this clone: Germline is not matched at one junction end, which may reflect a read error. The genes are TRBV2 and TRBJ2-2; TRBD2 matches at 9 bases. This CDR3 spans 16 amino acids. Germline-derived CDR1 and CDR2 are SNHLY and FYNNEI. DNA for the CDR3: TGTGCCTGCAGTGGTCGCGGGGGGGTTAACACCGGGGAGCTGTTTTTT. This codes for CACSGRGGVNTGELFF.